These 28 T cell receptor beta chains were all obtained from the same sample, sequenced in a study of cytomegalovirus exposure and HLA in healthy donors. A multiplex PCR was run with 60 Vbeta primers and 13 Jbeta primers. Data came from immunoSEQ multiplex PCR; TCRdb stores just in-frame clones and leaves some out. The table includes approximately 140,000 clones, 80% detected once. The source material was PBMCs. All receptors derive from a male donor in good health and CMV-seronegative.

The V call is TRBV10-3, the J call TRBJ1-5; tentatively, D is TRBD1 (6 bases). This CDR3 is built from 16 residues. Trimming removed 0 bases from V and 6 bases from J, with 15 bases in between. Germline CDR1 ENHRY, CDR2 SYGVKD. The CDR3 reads CAISESQSGAGQPQHF. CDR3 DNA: TGTGCCATCAGTGAGTCCCAGTCAGGGGCCGGTCAGCCCCAGCATTTT.

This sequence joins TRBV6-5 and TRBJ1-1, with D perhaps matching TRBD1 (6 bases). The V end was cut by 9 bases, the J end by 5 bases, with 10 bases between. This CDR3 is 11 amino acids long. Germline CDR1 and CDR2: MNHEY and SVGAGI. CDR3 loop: CASKGGTEAFF. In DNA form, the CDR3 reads TGTGCCAGTAAGGGGGGGACTGAAGCTTTCTTT.

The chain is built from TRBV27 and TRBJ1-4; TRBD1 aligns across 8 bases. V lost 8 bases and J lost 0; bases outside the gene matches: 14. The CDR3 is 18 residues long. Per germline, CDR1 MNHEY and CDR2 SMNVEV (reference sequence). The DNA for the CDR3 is TGTGCCAGCCGACGCGACAGGGGCGGTCTAGCAACTAATGAAAAACTGTTTTTT. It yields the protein CASRRDRGGLATNEKLFF.

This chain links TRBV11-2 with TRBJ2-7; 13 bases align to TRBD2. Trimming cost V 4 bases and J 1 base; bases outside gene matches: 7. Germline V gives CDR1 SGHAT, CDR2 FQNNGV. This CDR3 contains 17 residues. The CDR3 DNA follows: TGTGCCAGCAGCTCTTGGGGGACTAGCGGGGAGTCCTACGAGCAGTACTTC. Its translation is CASSSWGTSGESYEQYF.

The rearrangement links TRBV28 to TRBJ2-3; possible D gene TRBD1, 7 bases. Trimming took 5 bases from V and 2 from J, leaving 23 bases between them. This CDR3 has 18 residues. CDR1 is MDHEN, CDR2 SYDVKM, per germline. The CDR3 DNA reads TGTGCCAGCAGTCCCCGGAGGGGGCCTAAGCCCCACACAGATACGCAGTATTTT. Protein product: CASSPRRGPKPHTDTQYF.

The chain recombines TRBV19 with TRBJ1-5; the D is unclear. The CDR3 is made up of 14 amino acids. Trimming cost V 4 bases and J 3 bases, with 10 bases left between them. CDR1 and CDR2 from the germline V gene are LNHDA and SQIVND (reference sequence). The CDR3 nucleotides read TGTGCCAGTAGTACGGAGAAATCCAATCAGCCCCAGCATTTT. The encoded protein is CASSTEKSNQPQHF.

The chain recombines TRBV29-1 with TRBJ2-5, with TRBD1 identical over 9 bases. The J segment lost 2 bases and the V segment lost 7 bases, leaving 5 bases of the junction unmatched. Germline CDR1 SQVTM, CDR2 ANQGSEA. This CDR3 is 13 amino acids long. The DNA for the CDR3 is TGCAGCGCCAGGGACAGGGCGCAAGAGACCCAGTACTTC. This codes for CSARDRAQETQYF.

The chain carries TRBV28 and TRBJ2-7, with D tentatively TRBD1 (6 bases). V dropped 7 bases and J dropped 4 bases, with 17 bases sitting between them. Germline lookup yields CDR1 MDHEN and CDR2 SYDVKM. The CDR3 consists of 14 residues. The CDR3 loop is CASTLGAGLYEQYF. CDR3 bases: TGTGCCAGCACCCTGGGGGCAGGGTTATACGAGCAGTACTTC. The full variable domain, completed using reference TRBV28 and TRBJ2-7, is DVKVTQSSRYLVKRTGEKVFLECVQDMDHENMFWYRQDPGLGLRLIYFSYDVKMKEKGDIPEGYSVSREKKERFSLILESASTNQTSMYLCASTLGAGLYEQYFGPGTRLTVT.

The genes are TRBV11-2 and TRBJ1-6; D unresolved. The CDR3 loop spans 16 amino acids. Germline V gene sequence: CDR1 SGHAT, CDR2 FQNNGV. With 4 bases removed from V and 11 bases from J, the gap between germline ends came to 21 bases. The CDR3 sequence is CASSSNPPGKTTPLHF. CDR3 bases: TGTGCCAGCAGCTCGAACCCGCCCGGGAAGACGACACCCCTCCACTTT.

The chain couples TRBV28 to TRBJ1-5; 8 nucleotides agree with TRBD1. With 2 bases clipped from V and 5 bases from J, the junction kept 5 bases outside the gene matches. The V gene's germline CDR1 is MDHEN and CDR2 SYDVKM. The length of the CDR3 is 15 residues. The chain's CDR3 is CASSLPTGVHQPQHF. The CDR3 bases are TGTGCCAGCAGTTTACCGACAGGGGTGCATCAGCCCCAGCATTTT.

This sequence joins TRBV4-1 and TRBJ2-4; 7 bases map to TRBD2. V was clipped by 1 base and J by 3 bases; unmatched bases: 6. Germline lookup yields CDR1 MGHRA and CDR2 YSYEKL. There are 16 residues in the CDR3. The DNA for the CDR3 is TGCGCCAGCAGCCAAGTCCAGCGGGGAGTCAAAAACATTCAGTACTTC. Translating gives CASSQVQRGVKNIQYF.

CDR3 amino acids: CASSPYRDRGLQVQQYF. CDR3 DNA sequence: TGTGCCAGCAGCCCGTACCGGGACAGGGGGCTCCAGGTACAGCAGTACTTC. The J gene is TRBJ2-7, the V gene TRBV7-8; 12 bases fit TRBD1. CDR3 length: 17 residues. From germline, CDR1 is SGHVS and CDR2 FQNEAQ. J gave up 8 bases and V 5 bases, and 16 bases lay outside the gene matches. Complete variable domain (other parts from reference TRBV7-8 and TRBJ2-7): GAGVSQSPRYKVAKRGQDVALRCDPISGHVSLFWYQQALGQGPEFLTYFQNEAQLDKSGLPSDRFFAERPEGSVSTLKIQRTQQEDSAVYLCASSPYRDRGLQVQQYFGPGTRLTVT.

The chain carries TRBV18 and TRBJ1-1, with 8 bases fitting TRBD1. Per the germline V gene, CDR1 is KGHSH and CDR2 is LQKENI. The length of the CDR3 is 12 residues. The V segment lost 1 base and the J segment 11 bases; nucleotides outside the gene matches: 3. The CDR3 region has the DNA TGTGCCAGCTCACCACAGGGACAGGTCGCTTTCTTT. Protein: CASSPQGQVAFF.

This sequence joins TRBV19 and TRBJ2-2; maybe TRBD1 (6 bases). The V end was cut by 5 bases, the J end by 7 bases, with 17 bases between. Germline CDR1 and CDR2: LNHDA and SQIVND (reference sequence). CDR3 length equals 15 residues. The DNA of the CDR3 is TGTGCCAGTAGTTCGTGGGGGCGACGGGGCGGGGAGCTGTTTTTT. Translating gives CASSSWGRRGGELFF.

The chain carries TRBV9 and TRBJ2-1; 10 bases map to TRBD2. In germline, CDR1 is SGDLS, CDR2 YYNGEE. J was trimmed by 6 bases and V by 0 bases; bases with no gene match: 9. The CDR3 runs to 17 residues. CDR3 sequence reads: CASSVALAGGPANEQFF. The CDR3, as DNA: TGTGCCAGCAGCGTAGCGTTAGCGGGGGGTCCCGCCAATGAGCAGTTCTTC.

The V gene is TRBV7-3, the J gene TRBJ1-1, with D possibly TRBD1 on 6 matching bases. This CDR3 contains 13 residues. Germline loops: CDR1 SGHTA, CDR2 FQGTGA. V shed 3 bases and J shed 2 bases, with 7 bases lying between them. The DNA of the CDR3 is TGTGCCAGCAGCTTGGGACATAACACTGAAGCTTTCTTT. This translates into CASSLGHNTEAFF.

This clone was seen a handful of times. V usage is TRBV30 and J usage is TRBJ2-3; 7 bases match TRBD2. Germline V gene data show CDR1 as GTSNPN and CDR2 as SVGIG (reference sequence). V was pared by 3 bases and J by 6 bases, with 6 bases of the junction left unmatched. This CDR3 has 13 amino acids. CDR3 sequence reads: CAWSGGGGDTQYF. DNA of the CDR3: TGTGCCTGGAGCGGCGGGGGTGGGGATACGCAGTATTTT.

This chain's CDR3 is CASSDFRPRRAFF. DNA of the CDR3: TGTGCCAGCAGTGACTTCAGGCCCCGGCGAGCTTTCTTT. The chain employs TRBV2 and TRBJ1-1; D gene unclear. V was shortened by 3 bases and J by 10 bases, with 15 bases between the two germline ends. Germline V gives CDR1 SNHLY, CDR2 FYNNEI. The CDR3 consists of 13 residues.

The CDR3 sequence is CASSLPSGGTGELFF. CDR3 nucleotides: TGTGCCAGCAGCCTGCCAAGCGGGGGTACCGGGGAGCTGTTTTTT. The chain carries TRBV7-9 and TRBJ2-2; 8 positions match TRBD2. This CDR3 region has 15 residues. The germline V gene encodes CDR1 SEHNR and CDR2 FQNEAQ (reference sequence). With V trimmed by 5 bases and J by 5 bases, 7 bases remained unmatched.

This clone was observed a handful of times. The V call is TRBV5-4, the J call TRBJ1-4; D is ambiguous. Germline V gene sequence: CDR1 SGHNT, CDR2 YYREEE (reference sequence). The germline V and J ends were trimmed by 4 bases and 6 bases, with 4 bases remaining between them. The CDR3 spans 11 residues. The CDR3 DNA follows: TGTGCCAGCAGCCGAGATGAAAAACTGTTTTTT. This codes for CASSRDEKLFF.

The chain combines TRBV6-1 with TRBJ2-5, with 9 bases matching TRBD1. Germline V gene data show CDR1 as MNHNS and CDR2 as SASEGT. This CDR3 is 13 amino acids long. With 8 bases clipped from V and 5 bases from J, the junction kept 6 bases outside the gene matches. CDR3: CASGQGPRETQYF. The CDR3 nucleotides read TGTGCCAGCGGACAGGGGCCCCGGGAGACCCAGTACTTC.

DNA for the CDR3: TGTGCCAGCAGCTTAGCGGACAGGGTTGGGGAGACCCAGTACTTC. Translation: CASSLADRVGETQYF. The chain recombines TRBV11-2 with TRBJ2-5; 8 positions agree with TRBD1. The CDR3 is made up of 15 amino acids. V was clipped by 1 base and J by 5 bases; unmatched bases: 6. Germline V gives CDR1 SGHAT, CDR2 FQNNGV.

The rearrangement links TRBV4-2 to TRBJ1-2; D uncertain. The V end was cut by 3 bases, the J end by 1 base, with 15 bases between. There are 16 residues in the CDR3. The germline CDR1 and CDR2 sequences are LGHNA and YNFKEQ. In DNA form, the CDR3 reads TGTGCCAGCAGCCAGTACTTGGGAGATTTTAACTATGGCTACACCTTC. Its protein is CASSQYLGDFNYGYTF.

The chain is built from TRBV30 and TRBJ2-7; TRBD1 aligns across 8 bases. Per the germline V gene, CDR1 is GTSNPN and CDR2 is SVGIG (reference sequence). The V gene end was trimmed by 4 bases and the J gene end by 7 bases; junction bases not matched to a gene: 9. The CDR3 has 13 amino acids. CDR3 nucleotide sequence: TGTGCCTGGATGCGGACAGGGATTGGGGAGCAGTACTTC. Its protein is CAWMRTGIGEQYF.

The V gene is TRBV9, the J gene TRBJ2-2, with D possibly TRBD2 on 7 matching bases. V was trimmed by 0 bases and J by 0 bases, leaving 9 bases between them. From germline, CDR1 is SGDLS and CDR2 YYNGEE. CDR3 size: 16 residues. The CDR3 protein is CASSVGGGPNTGELFF. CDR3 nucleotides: TGTGCCAGCAGCGTAGGGGGGGGCCCGAACACCGGGGAGCTGTTTTTT.

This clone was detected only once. CDR3 sequence reads: CASSLGGTGSEAFF. The CDR3 bases are TGTGCCAGCAGCTTAGGAGGAACAGGGTCTGAAGCTTTCTTT. V gene TRBV7-8 combines with J gene TRBJ1-1, with a weak D call TRBD1 (6 bases). V lost 1 base and J lost 6, with 12 bases in between. The CDR3 spans 14 residues. Germline CDR1 reads SGHVS; CDR2 reads FQNEAQ. Full variable domain (missing parts from reference TRBV7-8 and TRBJ1-1): GAGVSQSPRYKVAKRGQDVALRCDPISGHVSLFWYQQALGQGPEFLTYFQNEAQLDKSGLPSDRFFAERPEGSVSTLKIQRTQQEDSAVYLCASSLGGTGSEAFFGQGTRLTVV.

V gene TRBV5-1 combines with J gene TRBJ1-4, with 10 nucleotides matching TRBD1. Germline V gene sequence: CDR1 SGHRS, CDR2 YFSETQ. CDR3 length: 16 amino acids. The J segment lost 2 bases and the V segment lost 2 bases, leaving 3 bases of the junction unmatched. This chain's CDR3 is CASSFGQGVTNEKLFF. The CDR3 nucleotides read TGCGCCAGCAGCTTCGGACAGGGGGTTACTAATGAAAAACTGTTTTTT.

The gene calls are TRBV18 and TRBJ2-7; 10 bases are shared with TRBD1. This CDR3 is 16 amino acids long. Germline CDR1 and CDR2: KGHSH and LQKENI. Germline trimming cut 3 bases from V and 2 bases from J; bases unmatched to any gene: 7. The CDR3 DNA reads TGTGCCAGCTCACCGACCGGGACAGGGGTCGCCTACGAGCAGTACTTC. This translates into CASSPTGTGVAYEQYF.